This TCR beta chain was profiled in a study of T cell changes during pregnancy in multiple sclerosis. The CDR3 is 15 residues long. This table comes from immunoSEQ multiplex PCR, and its TCRdb copy is limited to in-frame clones, with some not included. The top ten clones hold 1% to 1.5% of a sample with about 54,000 clones, about nine tenths of them seen once. This sample comprised peripheral blood, obtained after pregnancy. This clonotype was obtained from a female donor in good health, enrolled as a control in a pregnancy study. The chain combines TRBV12-1 with TRBJ2-7; the table's D call TRBD2 went unverified against the DNA. TRBV12-1 is a recognized pseudogene. CDR3 in amino acids: CASSFQEGLAYEQYF. CDR3 bases: TGTGCCAGCAGCTTCCAGGAGGGACTGGCCTACGAGCAGTACTTC.